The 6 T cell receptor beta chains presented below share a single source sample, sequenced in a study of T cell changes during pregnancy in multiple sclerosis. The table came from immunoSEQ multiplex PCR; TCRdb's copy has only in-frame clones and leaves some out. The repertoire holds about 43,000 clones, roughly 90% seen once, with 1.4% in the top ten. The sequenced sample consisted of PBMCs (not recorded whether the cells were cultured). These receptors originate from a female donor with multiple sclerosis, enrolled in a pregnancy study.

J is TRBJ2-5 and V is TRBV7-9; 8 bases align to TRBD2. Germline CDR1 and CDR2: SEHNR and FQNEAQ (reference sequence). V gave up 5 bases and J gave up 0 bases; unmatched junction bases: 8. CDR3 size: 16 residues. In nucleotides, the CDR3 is TGTGCCAGCAGCCCTTCTAGCGGGCCATACCAAGAGACCCAGTACTTC. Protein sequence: CASSPSSGPYQETQYF.

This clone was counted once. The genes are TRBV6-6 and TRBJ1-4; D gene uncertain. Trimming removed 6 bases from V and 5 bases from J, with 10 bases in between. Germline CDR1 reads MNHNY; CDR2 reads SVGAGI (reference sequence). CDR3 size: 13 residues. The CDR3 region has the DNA TGTGCCAGCAGCGCGAAGAAGAATGAAAAACTGTTTTTT. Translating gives CASSAKKNEKLFF.

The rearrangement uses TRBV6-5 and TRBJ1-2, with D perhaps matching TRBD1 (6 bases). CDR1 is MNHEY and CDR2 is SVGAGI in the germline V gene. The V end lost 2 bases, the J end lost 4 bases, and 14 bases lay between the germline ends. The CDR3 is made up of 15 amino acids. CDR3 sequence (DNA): TGTGCCAGCAGTTACGAGGGGGGGGTTACCTATGGCTACACCTTC. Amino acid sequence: CASSYEGGVTYGYTF.

The CDR3 DNA follows: TGTGCCAGTAGTATCACGACAGGGGGCTCCTACGAGCAGTACTTC. Protein: CASSITTGGSYEQYF. V and J are TRBV19 and TRBJ2-7; 9 nucleotides match TRBD1. V lost 3 bases to trimming and J lost 0 bases; unmatched junction nucleotides: 3. Germline V lookup: CDR1 LNHDA, CDR2 SQIVND (reference sequence). This CDR3 has 15 residues.

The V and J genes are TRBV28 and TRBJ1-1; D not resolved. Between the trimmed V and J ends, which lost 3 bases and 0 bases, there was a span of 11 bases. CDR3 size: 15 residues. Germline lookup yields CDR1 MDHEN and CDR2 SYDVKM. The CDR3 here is CASSFSPAMNTEAFF. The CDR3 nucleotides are TGTGCCAGCAGTTTTAGTCCGGCCATGAACACTGAAGCTTTCTTT.

The CDR3 region is CASSLRPYSGSYEQYF. CDR3 DNA: TGCGCCAGCAGTCTTCGCCCTTATAGCGGGAGCTACGAGCAGTACTTC. The rearrangement joins TRBV23-1 to TRBJ2-7; 9 bases align to TRBD2. TRBV23-1 counts as an open reading frame of uncertain function. J was trimmed by 3 bases and V by 4 bases; bases with no gene match: 10. This CDR3 contains 16 residues.